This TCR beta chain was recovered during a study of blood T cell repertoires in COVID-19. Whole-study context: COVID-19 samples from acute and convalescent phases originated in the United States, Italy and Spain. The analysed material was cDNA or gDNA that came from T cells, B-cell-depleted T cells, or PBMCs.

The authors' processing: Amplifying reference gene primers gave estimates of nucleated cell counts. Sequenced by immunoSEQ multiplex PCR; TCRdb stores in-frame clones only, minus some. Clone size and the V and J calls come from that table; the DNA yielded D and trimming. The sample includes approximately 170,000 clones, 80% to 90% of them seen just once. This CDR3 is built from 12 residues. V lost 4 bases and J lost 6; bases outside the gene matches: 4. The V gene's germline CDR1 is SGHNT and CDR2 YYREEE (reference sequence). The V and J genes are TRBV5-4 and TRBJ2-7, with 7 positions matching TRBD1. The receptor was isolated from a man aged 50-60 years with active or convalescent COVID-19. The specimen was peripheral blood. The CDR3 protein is CASSLWDSEQYF. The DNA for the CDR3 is TGTGCCAGCAGCCTCTGGGACAGCGAGCAGTACTTC.